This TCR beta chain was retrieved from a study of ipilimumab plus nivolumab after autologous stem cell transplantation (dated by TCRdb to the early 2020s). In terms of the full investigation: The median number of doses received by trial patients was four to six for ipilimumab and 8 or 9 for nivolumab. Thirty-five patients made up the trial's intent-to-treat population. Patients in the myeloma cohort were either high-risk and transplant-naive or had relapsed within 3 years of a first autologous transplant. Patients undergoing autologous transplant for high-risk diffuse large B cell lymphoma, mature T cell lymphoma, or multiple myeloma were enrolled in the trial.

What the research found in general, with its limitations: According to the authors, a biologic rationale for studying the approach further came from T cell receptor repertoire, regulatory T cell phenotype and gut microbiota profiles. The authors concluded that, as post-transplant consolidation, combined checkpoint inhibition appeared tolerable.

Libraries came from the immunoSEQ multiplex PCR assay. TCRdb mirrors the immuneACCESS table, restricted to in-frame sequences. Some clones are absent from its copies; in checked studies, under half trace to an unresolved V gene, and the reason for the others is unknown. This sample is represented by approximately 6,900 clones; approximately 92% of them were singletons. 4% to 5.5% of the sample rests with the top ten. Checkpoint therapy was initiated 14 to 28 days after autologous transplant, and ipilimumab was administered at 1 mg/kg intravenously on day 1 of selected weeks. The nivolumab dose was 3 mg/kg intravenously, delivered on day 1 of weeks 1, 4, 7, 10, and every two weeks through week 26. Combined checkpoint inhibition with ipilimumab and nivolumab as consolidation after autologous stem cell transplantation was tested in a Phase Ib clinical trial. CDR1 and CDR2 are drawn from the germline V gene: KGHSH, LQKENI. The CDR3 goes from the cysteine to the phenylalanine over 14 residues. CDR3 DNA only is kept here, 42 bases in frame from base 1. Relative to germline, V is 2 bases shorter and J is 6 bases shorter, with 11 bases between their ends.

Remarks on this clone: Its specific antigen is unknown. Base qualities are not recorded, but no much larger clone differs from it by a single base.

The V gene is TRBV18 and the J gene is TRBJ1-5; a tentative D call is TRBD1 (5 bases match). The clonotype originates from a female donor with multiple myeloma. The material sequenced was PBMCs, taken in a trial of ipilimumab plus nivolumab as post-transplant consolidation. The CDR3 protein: CASSPDSLVQPQHF. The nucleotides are TGTGCCAGCTCACCAGACAGTTTAGTTCAGCCCCAGCATTTT.